Listed below are T cell receptor beta chains from one sample, sequenced in a study of T-cell reconstitution after alpha-beta-depleted transplantation in children. One entry per CDR3 protein results from TCRdb running MiXCR on the PCR reads. The sample lists around 490,000 distinct CDR3 sequences, roughly 11% occurring once. The source was PBMCs, mostly from graft donor cells, collected 180 days after TCRalphabeta/CD19-depleted stem cell transplant. The origin of the receptors is a female patient aged 2-10 years who had a stem cell transplant for aplastic anemia, so the T cells may come from the graft donor. Each CDR3 is given with its conserved first and last residue. Each record gives: V gene, clone size, J gene, D gene, CDR3 protein, CDR3 DNA. A D gene is named only where the DNA matches it firmly. Not every row has a clone size; where given, it reads once, few, many or a size class.

V gene: TRBV3-1; clone size: few; J gene: TRBJ2-1; D gene: TRBD2; CDR3 protein: CASSQEISLGTSGYNEQFF; CDR3 DNA: TGTGCCAGCAGCCAAGAAATTAGTTTAGGGACTAGCGGTTACAATGAGCAGTTCTTC
V gene: TRBV7-2; clone size: few; J gene: TRBJ1-2; D gene: .; CDR3 protein: CASSLATGDNYGYTF; CDR3 DNA: TGTGCCAGCAGCTTAGCTACAGGCGATAACTATGGCTACACCTTC
V gene: TRBV12-3/TRBV12-4; clone size: many; J gene: TRBJ1-2; D gene: .; CDR3 protein: CASSRSSHSYGYTF; CDR3 DNA: TGTGCCAGCAGCCGGAGCAGTCACTCTTATGGCTACACCTTC
V gene: TRBV20-1; clone size: .; J gene: TRBJ2-1; D gene: TRBD2; CDR3 protein: CSASSGLALHNEQFF; CDR3 DNA: TGCAGTGCTAGCTCGGGACTAGCGCTCCACAATGAGCAGTTCTTC
V gene: TRBV6-5; clone size: many; J gene: TRBJ1-5; D gene: TRBD1; CDR3 protein: CASNPRGLTNQPQHF; CDR3 DNA: TGTGCCAGCAATCCCAGGGGGCTCACAAATCAGCCCCAGCATTTT
V gene: TRBV28; clone size: few; J gene: TRBJ1-1; D gene: .; CDR3 protein: CASQTPSNTEAFF; CDR3 DNA: TGTGCCAGCCAGACCCCCTCGAACACTGAAGCTTTCTTT
V gene: TRBV7-8; clone size: many; J gene: TRBJ1-1; D gene: .; CDR3 protein: CASSSRGRVNTEAFF; CDR3 DNA: TGTGCCAGCAGCTCACGCGGCAGGGTGAACACTGAAGCTTTCTTT
V gene: TRBV7-8; clone size: many; J gene: TRBJ2-1; D gene: .; CDR3 protein: CASSLASNNEQFF; CDR3 DNA: TGTGCCAGCAGCTTGGCTAGCAACAATGAGCAGTTCTTC
V gene: TRBV20-1; clone size: .; J gene: TRBJ2-2; D gene: .; CDR3 protein: CSARGENTGEPFF; CDR3 DNA: TGCAGTGCTAGAGGGGAGAACACCGGGGAGCCGTTTTTT
V gene: TRBV12-3/TRBV12-4; clone size: .; J gene: TRBJ2-3; D gene: .; CDR3 protein: CASSFSRTLSTDTQYF; CDR3 DNA: TGTGCCAGCAGTTTCTCTCGGACCCTAAGCACAGATACGCAGTATTTT
V gene: TRBV12-3/TRBV12-4; clone size: .; J gene: TRBJ2-1; D gene: TRBD2; CDR3 protein: CASSRGGGGNEQFF; CDR3 DNA: TGTGCCAGCAGTCGGGGGGGAGGGGGCAATGAGCAGTTCTTC
V gene: TRBV20-1; clone size: .; J gene: TRBJ1-2; D gene: .; CDR3 protein: CSATRDGGYGYTF; CDR3 DNA: TGCAGTGCTACCCGGGATGGGGGTTATGGCTACACCTTC
V gene: TRBV21-1; clone size: .; J gene: TRBJ1-2; D gene: .; CDR3 protein: CASSKGENYGYTF; CDR3 DNA: TGTGCCAGCAGCAAAGGGGAGAACTATGGCTACACCTTC
V gene: TRBV27; clone size: few; J gene: TRBJ1-1; D gene: TRBD1; CDR3 protein: CASSFRGVGQGTNTEAFF; CDR3 DNA: TGTGCCAGCAGTTTCAGGGGCGTCGGACAGGGGACGAACACTGAAGCTTTCTTT
V gene: TRBV25-1; clone size: .; J gene: TRBJ1-2; D gene: .; CDR3 protein: CASSEWAGNYGYTF; CDR3 DNA: TGTGCCAGCAGTGAATGGGCAGGAAACTATGGCTACACCTTC
V gene: TRBV6-2/TRBV6-3; clone size: many; J gene: TRBJ2-3; D gene: TRBD2; CDR3 protein: CASRIAGATDTQYF; CDR3 DNA: TGTGCCAGCAGAATAGCGGGAGCGACAGATACGCAGTATTTT
V gene: TRBV4-2; clone size: few; J gene: TRBJ2-7; D gene: .; CDR3 protein: CASSQEGRTDEQYF; CDR3 DNA: TGTGCCAGCAGCCAAGAGGGACGGACGGACGAGCAGTACTTC
V gene: TRBV19; clone size: .; J gene: TRBJ2-2; D gene: .; CDR3 protein: CASIQGANTGELFF; CDR3 DNA: TGTGCCAGTATACAGGGCGCGAACACCGGGGAGCTGTTTTTT
V gene: TRBV11-2; clone size: few; J gene: TRBJ2-1; D gene: TRBD2; CDR3 protein: CASSNYYPARGRFTEQFF; CDR3 DNA: TGTGCCAGCAGCAATTATTACCCGGCGCGCGGGAGGTTCACTGAGCAGTTCTTC
V gene: TRBV12-3/TRBV12-4; clone size: many; J gene: TRBJ2-1; D gene: TRBD2; CDR3 protein: CASRGTSGIGEQFF; CDR3 DNA: TGTGCCAGCAGAGGGACTAGCGGGATCGGTGAGCAGTTCTTC
V gene: TRBV28; clone size: few; J gene: TRBJ1-5; D gene: .; CDR3 protein: CASSGKREGLQPQHF; CDR3 DNA: TGTGCCAGCAGTGGCAAAAGGGAAGGGTTACAGCCCCAGCATTTT
V gene: TRBV7-9; clone size: .; J gene: TRBJ2-1; D gene: TRBD1; CDR3 protein: CASSLNPDREFYNEQFF; CDR3 DNA: TGTGCCAGCAGCCTCAACCCGGACAGGGAGTTTTACAATGAGCAGTTCTTC